Below, 14 T cell receptor beta chains from the same sample are listed, as sequenced in a study of T cell changes during pregnancy in multiple sclerosis. TCRdb's copy holds only in-frame clones and misses some; the assay was immunoSEQ multiplex PCR. The sample lists tens of thousands of clones, nearly 95% seen once, with 2.6% in the top ten. The specimen comprised CD8+ T cells from peripheral blood mononuclear cells, sampled in the third trimester of pregnancy. All receptors come from a female donor with multiple sclerosis, enrolled in a pregnancy study.

The V call is TRBV23-1, the J call TRBJ1-3, with a tentative D call TRBD1 (6 bases). TRBV23-1 carries the ORF label, with uncertain function. Trimming cost V 2 bases and J 0 bases, with 17 bases left between them. There are 18 residues in the CDR3. CDR3 amino acids: CASSQQGSPLSSGNTIYF. In DNA, the CDR3 is TGCGCCAGCAGTCAACAGGGGTCCCCTTTAAGCTCTGGAAACACCATATATTTT.

This clone turned up a few times. The V call is TRBV29-1, the J call TRBJ1-4; 8 bases match TRBD1. Trimming took 3 bases from V and 13 from J; bases not matched to a gene: 4. The CDR3 runs 11 residues. In germline, CDR1 is SQVTM, CDR2 ANQGSEA. The CDR3 DNA sequence: TGCAGCGTTGAGGACAGGGCTGGACTGTTTTTT. Translating gives CSVEDRAGLFF.

The CDR3 sequence is CASRRAANTGELFF. CDR3 nucleotide sequence: TGTGCCAGCAGGAGAGCGGCGAACACCGGGGAGCTGTTTTTT. The chain combines TRBV7-9 with TRBJ2-2, with D maybe TRBD2 (5 bases). The germline V gene encodes CDR1 SEHNR and CDR2 FQNEAQ (reference sequence). This CDR3 spans 14 amino acids. The ends were cut back, 6 bases at V and 0 bases at J, with 8 bases in the middle.

This chain joins TRBV4-1 and TRBJ2-1, with D possibly being TRBD2 (6 bases). CDR3 size: 15 residues. The V gene lost 7 bases and the J gene lost 6 bases, with 19 bases spanning the gap. CDR1 MGHRA and CDR2 YSYEKL come from the germline V gene. The CDR3 reads CASTGTGLLGNEQFF. Here the CDR3 DNA reads TGCGCCAGCACTGGTACGGGACTGTTGGGCAATGAGCAGTTCTTC.

CDR3 nucleotide sequence: TGTGCCAGCAGTCCGGGGACTAGCCCCGATCCGCAGTATTTT. Protein product: CASSPGTSPDPQYF. The chain recombines TRBV6-5 with TRBJ2-3, with 9 bases lining up with TRBD2. This CDR3 has 14 residues. V gave up 5 bases and J gave up 10 bases; unmatched junction bases: 10. From germline, CDR1 is MNHEY and CDR2 SVGAGI.

The V call is TRBV6-5, the J call TRBJ1-2, with 9 bases matching TRBD1. The germline CDR1 and CDR2 sequences are MNHEY and SVGAGI. The V gene end was trimmed by 4 bases and the J gene end by 3 bases; junction bases not matched to a gene: 6. The CDR3 runs 15 residues. CDR3 protein: CASSWDRDLYYGYTF. The DNA for the CDR3 is TGTGCCAGCAGTTGGGACAGGGACTTATACTATGGCTACACCTTC.

The genes are TRBV27 and TRBJ2-4; 9 bases are shared with TRBD1. V dropped 5 bases and J dropped 6; count of bases not matched to a gene: 5. The length of the CDR3 is 14 residues. The V gene's germline CDR1 is MNHEY and CDR2 SMNVEV (reference sequence). For the CDR3, the DNA is TGTGCCAGCAGTCTCGGGACAGGGCCAAACATTCAGTACTTC. Translating gives CASSLGTGPNIQYF.

The V and J genes are TRBV7-9 and TRBJ2-1, with 7 bases lining up with TRBD1. The V segment lost 4 bases and the J segment 7 bases; nucleotides outside the gene matches: 4. This CDR3 contains 13 residues. Per the germline V gene, CDR1 is SEHNR and CDR2 is FQNEAQ (reference sequence). In DNA, the CDR3 is TGTGCCAGCAGCTCTGGGACAGTTAATGAGCAGTTCTTC. Residues: CASSSGTVNEQFF.

The chain links TRBV10-2 to TRBJ2-5; 10 bases fit TRBD2. The germline gives CDR1 WSHSY, CDR2 SAAADI. The J segment lost 5 bases and the V segment lost 6 bases, leaving 12 bases of the junction unmatched. The CDR3 contains 16 residues. CDR3 region: CASRDTSGRAFETQYF. CDR3 DNA sequence: TGCGCCAGCAGGGACACAAGCGGGAGGGCCTTTGAGACCCAGTACTTC.

This sequence joins TRBV9 and TRBJ2-3; 12 nucleotides align to TRBD2. Germline assignment: CDR1 SGDLS and CDR2 YYNGEE. The V and J ends lost 1 base and 3 bases, in that order; junction bases with no gene match: 0. The CDR3 totals 15 residues. As DNA, the CDR3 is TGTGCCAGCAGCGTACTAGCGGGAGGGACAGATACGCAGTATTTT. Protein: CASSVLAGGTDTQYF.

The chain recombines TRBV4-2 with TRBJ2-7; tentative D call: TRBD2 (5 bases). Trimming stripped 0 bases from V and 5 bases from J, with 5 bases between. Germline V gene sequence: CDR1 LGHNA, CDR2 YNFKEQ. The CDR3 is 12 residues long. CDR3 in DNA: TGTGCCAGCAGCCAAGATAGCGACGAGCAGTACTTC. Its translation is CASSQDSDEQYF.

The chain is built from TRBV14 and TRBJ1-2; TRBD1 aligns across 10 bases. CDR1 SGHDN and CDR2 FVKESK come from the germline V gene. Trimming took 2 bases from V and 6 from J; bases not matched to a gene: 9. The CDR3 runs 16 residues. The CDR3 reads CASSQPLVGTGDGYTF. In nucleotides, the CDR3 is TGTGCCAGCAGCCAACCTCTTGTGGGGACAGGGGATGGCTACACCTTC. The full variable domain, completed using reference TRBV14 and TRBJ1-2, is EAGVTQFPSHSVIEKGQTVTLRCDPISGHDNLYWYRRVMGKEIKFLLHFVKESKQDESGMPNNRFLAERTGGTYSTLKVQPAELEDSGVYFCASSQPLVGTGDGYTFGSGTRLTVV.

This sequence joins TRBV11-3 and TRBJ2-3; a possible D gene is TRBD2 (7 bases). Germline assignment: CDR1 SGHNT and CDR2 YENEEA. The CDR3 covers 14 residues. V lost 4 bases, J lost 8 bases, and 16 bases lay in between. CDR3 coding DNA: TGTGCCAGCAGCTCCCCGGGGGGCCAGAGTACGCAGTATTTT. Residues: CASSSPGGQSTQYF.

This chain links TRBV2 with TRBJ2-2; D perhaps matches TRBD1 (6 bases). V lost 5 bases and J 0 bases, leaving 10 bases between the germline ends. The CDR3 is made up of 15 amino acids. CDR1 SNHLY and CDR2 FYNNEI come from the germline V gene. The CDR3 coding sequence is TGTGCCAGCAGTCCCAGGGGCCCGAACACCGGGGAGCTGTTTTTT. Its translation is CASSPRGPNTGELFF.